Given below is one TCR beta chain in context. Its target is not known. Through a sample-barcoded 5' primer and a J-beta primer mix, a second PCR was run for roughly 6 to 11 cycles. TCRdb analysed the 5' RACE reads with MiXCR anew, one entry per CDR3 protein. The table lists 1.8 million or so distinct CDR3 sequences, approximately 39% of them singletons, with about 23% in the top ten. The data stem from a study of blood T cells in healthy people across ages. At the level of the study: Every two T cells gave about one barcoded beta molecule via template switching. Study observations and caveats: Any changes in expanded clonotypes were possibly confounded, as donor CMV status remained unknown.

The sequenced material came from blood. The TCR comes from a human donor in good health.

The CDR3 loop reads CASSPGRNPYEQYF. The CDR3 nucleotides are TGTGCCAGCAGTCCGGGACGGAACCCCTACGAGCAGTACTTC. The chain links TRBV28 to TRBJ2-7, with D perhaps being TRBD1 or TRBD2 (5 bases each). The ends were cut back, 5 bases at V and 2 bases at J, with 13 bases in the middle. This CDR3 is 14 amino acids long. Germline-derived CDR1 and CDR2 are MDHEN and SYDVKM.